This TCR beta chain was sequenced during a study of spatial heterogeneity in lung cancer. General observations from the study: For tumor T cells, estimated coverage reached only 5.5% to 8% (alpha) and roughly 14% (beta). The number of expanded tumor alpha and beta chains correlated with mutation number.

A unique molecular identifier was attached to every TCR cDNA molecule. TCRdb fed the 5' RACE reads into MiXCR, producing one record per CDR3 protein. The sample gives a few thousand distinct CDR3 sequences, approximately 40% of which show up once; approximately 31% is in the top ten. The V gene's germline CDR1 is SGHRS and CDR2 YFSETQ. The CDR3 runs to 13 residues. Germline trimming cut 3 bases from V and 5 bases from J; bases unmatched to any gene: 0. To note about this clonotype: Antigen specificity is unknown.

As for time point: sample taken at primary tumor resection. 72 TRACERx patients with early, untreated non-small cell lung cancer donated samples. Sequencing covered unsorted whole RNA taken from tumor, nontumor lung or frozen PBMC. The sample consisted of lung tumor tissue, taken at surgery. This chain links TRBV5-1 with TRBJ2-1; TRBD1 agrees at 9 bases. The receptor was isolated from a male donor with early-stage non-small cell lung cancer. CDR3 nucleotides: TGCGCCAGCAGCTGGACAGGGGACAATGAGCAGTTCTTC. This sequence encodes CASSWTGDNEQFF.